The 27 T cell receptor beta chains below were found in one sample sequenced in a study of shared clonotypes between healthy human individuals. Produced via immunoSEQ multiplex PCR; TCRdb's table is partial and in-frame only. The sample has 950,000 to 1,100,000 clones, roughly 80% seen once. The sample was memory CD4+ T cells sorted from blood. This sample's subset: CD45RA-negative fraction. Receptors originate from a man between 18 and 35 years old in good health.

V is TRBV5-4 and J is TRBJ1-1; unclear D gene. This CDR3 spans 16 amino acids. Germline V lookup: CDR1 SGHNT, CDR2 YYREEE (reference sequence). V was cut by 4 bases and J by 0 bases, with 16 bases left in between. CDR3 in DNA: TGTGCCAGCAGCCCCCTCGGGATTCAAATGAACACTGAAGCTTTCTTT. Its protein is CASSPLGIQMNTEAFF. Combining the CDR3 with reference TRBV5-4 and TRBJ1-1 gives the whole variable domain ETGVTQSPTHLIKTRGQQVTLRCSSQSGHNTVSWYQQALGQGPQFIFQYYREEENGRGNFPPRFSGLQFPNYSSELNVNALELDDSALYLCASSPLGIQMNTEAFFGQGTRLTVV.

The chain uses TRBV6-4 and TRBJ2-7; a weak D match, TRBD2 (6 bases). This CDR3 region has 14 residues. V gave up 6 bases and J gave up 3 bases, with 15 bases separating them. Per germline, CDR1 MRHNA and CDR2 SNTAGT. The CDR3 coding sequence is TGTGCCAGCAGGACCGGGACTGAGTTCTACGAGCAGTACTTC. Translation gives CASRTGTEFYEQYF.

This sequence joins TRBV27 and TRBJ2-2; possibly TRBD2 for D (6 bases). The V end lost 8 bases, the J end lost 1 base, and 14 bases lay between the germline ends. CDR3 length: 15 residues. Germline CDR1 and CDR2: MNHEY and SMNVEV (reference sequence). The CDR3 nucleotides are TGTGCCAGCTGCAGTTTGGAGGGGAACACCGGGGAGCTGTTTTTT. It yields the protein CASCSLEGNTGELFF.

This clone was seen a single time. The V and J genes are TRBV5-1 and TRBJ2-3; 10 bases align to TRBD2. With V trimmed by 2 bases and J by 1 base, 13 bases remained unmatched. This CDR3 spans 19 amino acids. From germline, CDR1 is SGHRS and CDR2 YFSETQ. The CDR3 spells CASSFGSGRRVGGTDTQYF. In nucleotides, the CDR3 is TGCGCCAGCAGCTTTGGTAGCGGGAGGAGGGTCGGGGGCACAGATACGCAGTATTTT.

The rearrangement joins TRBV2 to TRBJ1-5; D gene ambiguous. The CDR3 loop spans 14 amino acids. Germline V gives CDR1 SNHLY, CDR2 FYNNEI. The ends were cut back, 5 bases at V and 11 bases at J, with 19 bases in the middle. CDR3 nucleotides: TGTGCCAGCAGTCGCACGTGGGCGGACTCGACCCAGCATTTT. It encodes CASSRTWADSTQHF.

V is TRBV6-5 and J is TRBJ1-2; 9 bases line up with TRBD1. V trimming: 7 bases; J trimming: 10 bases; junction bases outside the gene matches: 4. The CDR3 runs to 11 residues. Germline loops: CDR1 MNHEY, CDR2 SVGAGI. CDR3 amino acids: CASTRQGDYTF. CDR3 nucleotide sequence: TGTGCCAGCACACGACAGGGGGACTACACCTTC.

This clone was observed a few times. The J gene is TRBJ1-2, the V gene TRBV27; D is unclear. The CDR3 runs to 14 residues. Germline values: CDR1 MNHEY, CDR2 SMNVEV (reference sequence). V lost 2 bases and J lost 1, with 8 bases in between. CDR3 nucleotide sequence: TGTGCCAGCAGTTTACGGCACGATAACTATGGCTACACCTTC. Its translation: CASSLRHDNYGYTF.

The chain employs TRBV2 and TRBJ2-1; TRBD1 is a possible D gene (5 bases). Germline CDR1 reads SNHLY; CDR2 reads FYNNEI. This CDR3 has 13 residues. Trimming cost V 6 bases and J 6 bases, with 12 bases left between them. As DNA, the CDR3 is TGTGCCAGCAGGCGGTTTCAGGGCAATGAGCAGTTCTTC. Translation: CASRRFQGNEQFF. Supplemented by reference TRBV2 and TRBJ2-1, the full variable domain reads EPEVTQTPSHQVTQMGQEVILRCVPISNHLYFYWYRQILGQKVEFLVSFYNNEISEKSEIFDDQFSVERPDGSNFTLKIRSTKLEDSAMYFCASRRFQGNEQFFGPGTRLTVL.

In this sample, this clone turned up once. The rearrangement joins TRBV18 to TRBJ1-2; 7 nucleotides match TRBD1. This CDR3 is 17 amino acids long. Germline CDR1 is KGHSH and CDR2 is LQKENI. V trimming: 3 bases; J trimming: 5 bases; junction bases outside the gene matches: 15. The CDR3 region is CASSPGLGTAVTYGYTF. DNA for the CDR3: TGTGCCAGCTCACCGGGCCTCGGGACAGCCGTTACTTATGGCTACACCTTC.

The chain uses TRBV5-8 and TRBJ1-5; D not certain. CDR1 SGHTS and CDR2 YDEGEE come from the germline V gene. This CDR3 is built from 13 residues. Trimming took off 5 bases at V and 5 bases at J, with 11 bases between the two ends. The CDR3 region is CASSAYSDQPQHF. The CDR3 nucleotides are TGTGCCAGCAGTGCTTACAGCGATCAGCCCCAGCATTTT.

CDR3 nucleotide sequence: TGTGCCAGCAGTGAATCTTTCCGGGACAGTACTGGAAACACCATATATTTT. This codes for CASSESFRDSTGNTIYF. This rearrangement joins TRBV6-1 to TRBJ1-3, with TRBD1 matching 7 bases. The CDR3 covers 17 residues. Per the germline V gene, CDR1 is MNHNS and CDR2 is SASEGT. V gave up 2 bases and J gave up 2 bases; unmatched junction bases: 9.

About this clone: Mismatch with germline at one junction end may stem from a read error. This chain connects TRBV18 to TRBJ2-7; possibly TRBD2 for D (6 bases). The CDR3 totals 15 residues. The germline CDR1 and CDR2 sequences are KGHSH and LQKENI. The CDR3: CASSPPQGEGKRRDF. CDR3 DNA sequence: TGTGCCAGCTCACCACCGCAGGGAGAGGGTAAGCGGAGGGACTTC.

The chain is built from TRBV18 and TRBJ1-1; D is undetermined. V was trimmed by 5 bases and J by 1 base, leaving 11 bases between them. In germline, CDR1 is KGHSH, CDR2 LQKENI. The CDR3 is 14 amino acids. CDR3 DNA: TGTGCCAGCTCATCAAGTATTACGAACACTGAAGCTTTCTTT. Amino acid sequence: CASSSSITNTEAFF.

Remarks on this clone: Relative to the germline gene, one junction end is altered; a read error may explain this. The rearrangement joins TRBV7-7 to TRBJ2-7, with D hard to call. There are 12 residues in the CDR3. The germline CDR1 and CDR2 sequences are SSHAT and FNYEAQ (reference sequence). Here the CDR3 reads CASTSEHYEQYF. The CDR3 nucleotides read TGTGCTAGCACCTCTGAGCACTACGAGCAGTACTTC.

About this clone: The junction does not match germline at one end; this may be a read error. This chain links TRBV7-2 with TRBJ1-4; D gene ambiguous. CDR3 length equals 15 residues. Germline CDR1 reads SGHTA; CDR2 reads FQGNSA. The CDR3 loop is CASSLDYAPNEKLFF. CDR3 DNA sequence: TGTGCCAGCAGTTTAGATTACGCACCTAATGAAAAACTGTTTTTT.

This clone occurred a few times. This chain joins TRBV6-5 and TRBJ2-5, with D tentatively TRBD1 (6 bases). Germline CDR1 MNHEY, CDR2 SVGAGI. Trimming pared 0 bases from V and 3 bases from J, leaving 11 bases between. The CDR3 has 15 amino acids. For the CDR3, the DNA is TGTGCCAGCAGTTACTCGAGTGGGGGCAAAGAGACCCAGTACTTC. The encoded protein is CASSYSSGGKETQYF.

This chain joins TRBV5-6 and TRBJ2-2; 9 bases fit TRBD1. CDR3 length: 15 amino acids. Germline loops: CDR1 SGHDT, CDR2 YYEEEE. Germline trimming cut 0 bases from V and 5 bases from J; bases unmatched to any gene: 2. CDR3 sequence reads: CASSLGTGETGELFF. The CDR3 bases are TGTGCCAGCAGCTTGGGGACAGGGGAAACCGGGGAGCTGTTTTTT.

In this sample, this clone turned up a few times. The CDR3 DNA sequence: TGTGCCAGCAGCTTGTCTGCAGGGAGTTACTACGAGCAGTACTTC. It encodes CASSLSAGSYYEQYF. The J gene is TRBJ2-7, the V gene TRBV5-5, with D possibly being TRBD1 or TRBD2 (5 bases each). There are 15 residues in the CDR3. CDR1 SGHKS and CDR2 YYEKEE come from the germline V gene (reference sequence). V lost 1 base to trimming and J lost 3 bases, with 14 bases between them. The full variable domain, its missing parts supplied by reference TRBV5-5 and TRBJ2-7, is DAGVTQSPTHLIKTRGQQVTLRCSPISGHKSVSWYQQVLGQGPQFIFQYYEKEERGRGNFPDRFSARQFPNYSSELNVNALLLGDSALYLCASSLSAGSYYEQYFGPGTRLTVT.

The CDR3 loop is CASSQDPFGTRVNEQFF. CDR3 coding DNA: TGCGCCAGCAGCCAAGATCCGTTCGGGACTAGGGTAAATGAGCAGTTCTTC. The V and J genes are TRBV4-1 and TRBJ2-1; 8 positions agree with TRBD2. V shed 0 bases, J shed 7 bases, and the junction held 11 bases outside the gene matches. This CDR3 comprises 17 residues. Germline assignment: CDR1 MGHRA and CDR2 YSYEKL.

Only one count was recorded for this clone. This sequence joins TRBV7-2 and TRBJ2-1; D perhaps matches TRBD2 (6 bases). V dropped 7 bases and J dropped 4 bases, with 23 bases sitting between them. Per the germline V gene, CDR1 is SGHTA and CDR2 is FQGNSA. The CDR3 covers 17 residues. The CDR3 spells CASNRKSQGLFYNEQFF. The CDR3 region has the DNA TGTGCCAGCAACCGCAAATCCCAGGGACTCTTTTACAATGAGCAGTTCTTC.

This clone was seen at least ten times. This same CDR3 is encoded by further DNA sequences in the sample. This chain uses TRBV30 with TRBJ1-2; D is possibly TRBD1 (6 bases). This CDR3 is built from 13 residues. The germline V gene encodes CDR1 GTSNPN and CDR2 SVGIG (reference sequence). The CDR3 coding sequence is TGTTTGGCAGGGACAAGGGCTAACTATGGCTACACCTTC. The encoded protein is CLAGTRANYGYTF.

The chain joins TRBV29-1 to TRBJ2-3; 9 bases agree with TRBD2. The CDR3 is 14 residues long. Germline-derived CDR1 and CDR2 are SQVTM and ANQGSEA. The trim removed 7 bases at V and 7 bases at J, leaving 12 bases unmatched. The CDR3 region is CSAAVAGGTNTQYF. CDR3 bases: TGCAGCGCCGCGGTTGCGGGGGGGACCAATACGCAGTATTTT.

V gene TRBV21-1 combines with J gene TRBJ2-7; no check of the table's D call, TRBD1, against the DNA was made. TRBV21-1 is termed a pseudogene. This CDR3 comprises 18 residues. The CDR3 region is CASSGGRGPRRPSYEQYF. As DNA, the CDR3 is TGTGCCAGCAGCGGGGGCAGGGGGCCGCGGCGACCTTCCTACGAGCAGTACTTC.

The V and J genes are TRBV7-6 and TRBJ2-7, with a possible D match to TRBD2 (5 bases). Trimming removed 4 bases at V and 4 bases at J, with 17 bases between. The CDR3 totals 15 residues. CDR1 and CDR2 (germline): SGHVS, FNYEAQ. CDR3: CASSSLPGGLYEQYF. CDR3 DNA: TGTGCCAGCAGCTCTCTCCCCGGAGGCTTATACGAGCAGTACTTC.

The rearrangement links TRBV5-8 to TRBJ2-7; 8 positions match TRBD2. From germline, CDR1 is SGHTS and CDR2 YDEGEE. The CDR3 spans 15 residues. V shed 0 bases, J shed 0 bases, and the junction held 2 bases outside the gene matches. This chain's CDR3 is CASSLVAGNSYEQYF. The DNA for the CDR3 is TGTGCCAGCAGCTTGGTAGCGGGGAACTCCTACGAGCAGTACTTC.

The chain uses TRBV6-6 and TRBJ2-7; tentatively, D is TRBD1 (6 bases). This CDR3 is built from 12 residues. V was cut by 5 bases and J by 3 bases, with 8 bases left in between. Germline V gives CDR1 MNHNY, CDR2 SVGAGI (reference sequence). The CDR3 sequence: CASSLDSYEQYF. The CDR3 region has the DNA TGTGCCAGCAGTCTGGACAGCTACGAGCAGTACTTC.

This clone was found once. This chain links TRBV2 with TRBJ1-6; D is undetermined. The CDR3 is made up of 18 amino acids. Trimming cost V 1 base and J 5 bases, with 18 bases left between them. Germline values: CDR1 SNHLY, CDR2 FYNNEI. CDR3 sequence: CASSEELVGLRDNSPLHF. CDR3 sequence (DNA): TGTGCCAGCAGTGAAGAACTCGTCGGCCTCCGCGATAATTCACCCCTCCACTTT.